This paragraph reports one T cell receptor beta chain. This clone was counted ten times or more. It has no known antigen specificity. The input lacks base qualities; no much larger clone sits a single base away. This sample was taken from a study of beta chain features in type 1 diabetes (dated by TCRdb to between 2018 and 2020). Notes on the research overall: Mean age, gender distribution, total cell number and subset yield were not different between patients and healthy donors. In the study, recently diagnosed type 1 diabetes patients and matched healthy donors were compared on the TCRB repertoires of their sorted circulating CD4+ T cell subsets. Regulatory and stem cell-like memory subsets were obtained from only 8 patients and about eight healthy donors, while naive and central memory subsets were obtained from all 30 or so donors. A total of roughly 100,000,000 sorted cells were examined across all samples, and the number of cells per subset was strongly correlated with RNA yield.

Each donor gave one peripheral blood draw, roughly 110 mL on average, collected into heparinised tubes. A BD FACSAria II and a panel including CD45RO, CCR7, CD25, CD127, CD95 and CD27 were used to sort naive, central memory, regulatory and stem cell-like memory CD4+ T cells. Every sorted population had a purity above 95%. Right away, PBMCs were isolated by Lymphoprep density gradient centrifugation and were stained directly, with no culture step. So that batch effects would be minimized, each experiment stained and sorted samples in pairs, pairing one healthy donor with one patient. What the study reported, not specific to this receptor: Because cDNA was sequenced instead of genomic DNA, activated cells with high expression could be over-represented, although the groups did not differ in activation or CD3 levels. At VDJ recombination sites, patients with type 1 diabetes made fewer insertions and deleted more nucleotides, a pattern implying thymic rearrangement abnormalities. A moderate but significant shortening of TCRB CDR3 length was observed in type 1 diabetes patients in all four CD4+ subsets. PCR might favor shorter templates, but patient and control samples were amplified and corrected together, so any skew would affect both groups equally. Naive, central memory and regulatory TCRB repertoires appeared to be more similar among patients than among healthy donors. Because the HLA sub-analyses included only small numbers of individuals, any influence of HLA type on TCRB rearrangement was left unresolved.

All of the isolated RNA was reverse transcribed with the High Capacity cDNA Reverse Transcription Kit, so expressed TCRB transcripts were sequenced. Naive, central memory and regulatory T cell samples underwent deep immunoSEQ sequencing, averaging around 3.7 million total reads per sample. Sorted cells were lysed in RLT buffer, and RNA was extracted using DNase-treated RNeasy Micro or Mini kits according to cell number. To prevent cross-contamination, every cell subset was processed on its own, while patient and healthy donor samples were processed together. TCRB sequences were amplified from cDNA with the immunoSEQ multiplex PCR, producing 87-bp fragments spanning the CDR3 region. The amplicons were sequenced using the Illumina HiSeq platform. Per the original workflow: Synthetic template baselines were used to correct PCR bias computationally, reads within Hamming distance 2 were collapsed, and singletons that could not be merged were discarded. Reads were aligned against IMGT to assign V, D and J genes, CDR3 length and insertions or deletions at six rearrangement sites. Clonotype counts were normalized to sorted cell number within each subset before computing true diversity and Gini coefficients with the tcR R package. The overlap coefficient, calculated on TCRB nucleotide sequences, was used to quantify repertoire sharing. Held by TCRdb, this immuneACCESS table contains in-frame sequences only and omits some clones. Under half of the omission traces to an unresolved V gene where checked; the cause of the rest is unknown. The DNA was the basis for D and trimming; V, J and clone size are from that table. The sample table records about 150,000 clones; approximately 8.1% of these occur just once. The ten largest clones add up to approximately 0.65% of the sample.

Sequencing used central memory CD4+ T cells from blood. The receptor's source is a man aged 18 to 30 in good health.

The encoded CDR3 is CASSPGGGGEKLFF. The DNA reads TGTGCCAGCAGCCCGGGAGGGGGCGGTGAAAAACTGTTTTTT. The chain is assembled from TRBV7-2 and TRBJ1-4, with 7 bases aligning to TRBD1. The CDR3 contains 14 residues, cysteine and phenylalanine counted. The read is trimmed to its CDR3 DNA, 42 bases read in frame from base 1. CDR1 and CDR2 are drawn from the germline V gene: SGHTA, FQGNSA. Ends trimmed: V by 5 bases, J by 7 bases; bases unmatched to a gene: 7.